The 18 T cell receptor beta chains below come from one sample, sequenced in a study of cytomegalovirus exposure and HLA in healthy donors. PCR amplification relied on 60 Vbeta primers (plus 13 Jbeta primers). Profiling relied on immunoSEQ multiplex PCR, and the TCRdb table lists in-frame clones only, not all of them. The repertoire holds 65,000 to 90,000 clones, with just over 85% as singletons. The sequencing input was PBMCs. Source of these receptors: a woman in her twenties or thirties in good health and CMV-seronegative.

This rearrangement joins TRBV7-8 to TRBJ1-3; D is perhaps TRBD1 (5 bases). Deletions cut 3 bases from V and 0 bases from J, with 12 bases between. Germline V gives CDR1 SGHVS, CDR2 FQNEAQ. There are 16 residues in the CDR3. The CDR3 DNA reads as TGTGCCAGCAGCTTGGCCCGGACATCCTCTGGAAACACCATATATTTT. Its protein product is CASSLARTSSGNTIYF. The whole variable domain, filled in from reference TRBV7-8 and TRBJ1-3, reads GAGVSQSPRYKVAKRGQDVALRCDPISGHVSLFWYQQALGQGPEFLTYFQNEAQLDKSGLPSDRFFAERPEGSVSTLKIQRTQQEDSAVYLCASSLARTSSGNTIYFGEGSWLTVV.

The V gene is TRBV6-5, the J gene TRBJ2-7, with D possibly matching TRBD2 (6 bases). With 6 bases removed from V and 4 bases from J, the gap between germline ends came to 10 bases. The CDR3 has 12 residues. Germline lookup yields CDR1 MNHEY and CDR2 SVGAGI. CDR3 protein: CASSPTSYEQYF. CDR3 coding DNA: TGTGCCAGCAGCCCGACTAGTTACGAGCAGTACTTC.

V usage is TRBV6-4 and J usage is TRBJ1-5, with D perhaps TRBD1 (5 bases). CDR1 MRHNA and CDR2 SNTAGT come from the germline V gene. V was cut by 0 bases and J by 9 bases, with 12 bases left in between. There are 14 residues in the CDR3. The CDR3 DNA is TGTGCCAGCAGTGACTCCTCAAATAGGGGGCCCCAGCATTTT. It codes for CASSDSSNRGPQHF.

J is TRBJ2-1 and V is TRBV14; D perhaps matches TRBD1 (6 bases). CDR1 and CDR2 from the germline V gene are SGHDN and FVKESK. Trimming cost V 8 bases and J 5 bases, with 16 bases left between them. The CDR3 covers 14 residues. CDR3 protein: CASGIQGADNEQFF. In DNA form, the CDR3 reads TGTGCCAGCGGAATACAGGGCGCGGACAATGAGCAGTTCTTC.

V is TRBV28 and J is TRBJ2-1, with 11 positions matching TRBD2. Trimming cost V 2 bases and J 7 bases; bases outside gene matches: 10. The germline V gene encodes CDR1 MDHEN and CDR2 SYDVKM. The CDR3 spans 17 residues. The CDR3 reads CASSLQLTSGSKNEQFF. Here the CDR3 DNA reads TGTGCCAGCAGTTTACAACTTACTAGCGGGAGTAAGAATGAGCAGTTCTTC.

The chain recombines TRBV28 with TRBJ1-5; the match to TRBD1 covers 7 bases. The CDR3 has 15 residues. The germline V gene encodes CDR1 MDHEN and CDR2 SYDVKM. With V trimmed by 6 bases and J by 5 bases, 10 bases remained unmatched. CDR3 region: CASRENRGRDQPQHF. The CDR3 DNA sequence: TGTGCCAGCAGAGAAAACAGGGGAAGGGATCAGCCCCAGCATTTT.

The J gene is TRBJ1-4, the V gene TRBV4-1; possible D gene TRBD1, 5 bases. The CDR3 covers 17 residues. The germline V gene encodes CDR1 MGHRA and CDR2 YSYEKL. V lost 2 bases to trimming and J lost 0 bases, with 13 bases between them. CDR3 DNA: TGCGCCAGCAGCCAAATCAGGGCGCAATCAACTAATGAAAAACTGTTTTTT. Encoded protein: CASSQIRAQSTNEKLFF.

This clone was seen a few times. The V call is TRBV5-4, the J call TRBJ1-1; D possibly corresponds to TRBD1 (5 bases). The CDR3 sequence is 14 residues long. Trimming cost V 4 bases and J 10 bases, with 20 bases left between them. Germline V gene sequence: CDR1 SGHNT, CDR2 YYREEE (reference sequence). In DNA form, the CDR3 reads TGTGCCAGCAGCCCTAACAGACAGCCAGCGCCAGCTTTCTTT. Its translation is CASSPNRQPAPAFF.

Written as DNA, the CDR3 is TGTGCCATCAGTGATATCGGGCCCAACAGGGGGCGTTTGGAAGCTTTCTTT. Protein product: CAISDIGPNRGRLEAFF. The chain links TRBV10-3 to TRBJ1-1; 9 bases align to TRBD1. The CDR3 loop spans 17 amino acids. Losses at the gene ends were 3 bases for V and 8 bases for J; bases not matched to a gene: 16. Germline loops: CDR1 ENHRY, CDR2 SYGVKD.

This clone was seen a handful of times. This chain uses TRBV4-1 with TRBJ1-1; no clear D. Deletions cut 3 bases from V and 1 base from J, with 12 bases between. CDR1 is MGHRA and CDR2 is YSYEKL in the germline V gene. The CDR3 spans 15 residues. CDR3 protein: CASSQEWRANTEAFF. The CDR3 bases are TGCGCCAGCAGCCAGGAGTGGCGGGCGAACACTGAAGCTTTCTTT.

This chain joins TRBV2 and TRBJ2-5; 7 nucleotides match TRBD2. In germline, CDR1 is SNHLY, CDR2 FYNNEI. Trimming removed 3 bases from V and 4 bases from J; junction bases left unmatched: 11. This CDR3 region has 16 residues. The CDR3: CASSDPRRTRGETQYF. The CDR3 bases are TGTGCCAGCAGTGATCCGCGACGGACTAGAGGAGAGACCCAGTACTTC.

V gene TRBV19 combines with J gene TRBJ1-1; 9 nucleotides match TRBD1. This CDR3 has 16 amino acids. CDR1 LNHDA and CDR2 SQIVND come from the germline V gene (reference sequence). V was pared by 6 bases and J by 2 bases, with 10 bases of the junction left unmatched. The CDR3 DNA sequence: TGTGCCAGTAGATGGGACAGGGTTGACGTAAACACTGAAGCTTTCTTT. It is translated as CASRWDRVDVNTEAFF.

The genes are TRBV2 and TRBJ2-2; 8 nucleotides align to TRBD2. Germline assignment: CDR1 SNHLY and CDR2 FYNNEI. The CDR3 is 14 residues long. V trimming: 4 bases; J trimming: 4 bases; junction bases outside the gene matches: 2. The CDR3 spells CASSGGLVTGELFF. In nucleotides, the CDR3 is TGTGCCAGCAGTGGGGGACTAGTCACCGGGGAGCTGTTTTTT.

This clone was seen a few times. This rearrangement joins TRBV2 to TRBJ1-5, with no clear D. CDR1 and CDR2 from the germline V gene are SNHLY and FYNNEI. V was shortened by 5 bases and J by 2 bases, with 10 bases between the two germline ends. The length of the CDR3 is 14 residues. CDR3 sequence (DNA): TGTGCCAGCAGTATATCCCGGGGCAATCAGCCCCAGCATTTT. It translates to CASSISRGNQPQHF.

This clone was observed once. The chain couples TRBV18 to TRBJ2-1; 10 bases line up with TRBD2. Germline lookup yields CDR1 KGHSH and CDR2 LQKENI. This CDR3 is 14 amino acids long. The trim removed 5 bases at V and 4 bases at J, leaving 2 bases unmatched. CDR3 coding DNA: TGTGCCAGCTCAGGGACTAGCGAGTACAATGAGCAGTTCTTC. Protein product: CASSGTSEYNEQFF.

This clone has a handful of counts. The chain recombines TRBV6-5 with TRBJ1-5; D gene unclear. The CDR3 has 13 residues. The V end lost 4 bases, the J end lost 7 bases, and 11 bases lay between the germline ends. Germline V CDR1 and CDR2: MNHEY, SVGAGI. CDR3 in DNA: TGTGCCAGCAGTTCCGATAATAGCCAGCCCCAGCATTTT. Protein sequence: CASSSDNSQPQHF.

The chain joins TRBV28 to TRBJ1-2, with a weak D call TRBD1 (6 bases). CDR1 is MDHEN, CDR2 SYDVKM, per germline. Trimming cost V 4 bases and J 4 bases, with 16 bases left between them. The CDR3 extends over 15 amino acids. The CDR3 DNA sequence: TGTGCCAGCAGTTCAAAAGGGGGGGGCAGCTATGGCTACACCTTC. It is translated as CASSSKGGGSYGYTF.

This clone has just a few counts. The rearrangement uses TRBV28 and TRBJ2-6; D perhaps matches TRBD1 (7 bases). V lost 7 bases to trimming and J lost 2 bases, with 12 bases between them. CDR1 is MDHEN, CDR2 SYDVKM, per germline. The CDR3 sequence is 15 residues long. The CDR3 DNA is TGTGCCAGCACAGTCAGGGGGGCTGGGGCCAACGTCCTGACTTTC. It yields the protein CASTVRGAGANVLTF. Variable domain in full (rest from reference TRBV28 and TRBJ2-6): DVKVTQSSRYLVKRTGEKVFLECVQDMDHENMFWYRQDPGLGLRLIYFSYDVKMKEKGDIPEGYSVSREKKERFSLILESASTNQTSMYLCASTVRGAGANVLTFGAGSRLTVL.